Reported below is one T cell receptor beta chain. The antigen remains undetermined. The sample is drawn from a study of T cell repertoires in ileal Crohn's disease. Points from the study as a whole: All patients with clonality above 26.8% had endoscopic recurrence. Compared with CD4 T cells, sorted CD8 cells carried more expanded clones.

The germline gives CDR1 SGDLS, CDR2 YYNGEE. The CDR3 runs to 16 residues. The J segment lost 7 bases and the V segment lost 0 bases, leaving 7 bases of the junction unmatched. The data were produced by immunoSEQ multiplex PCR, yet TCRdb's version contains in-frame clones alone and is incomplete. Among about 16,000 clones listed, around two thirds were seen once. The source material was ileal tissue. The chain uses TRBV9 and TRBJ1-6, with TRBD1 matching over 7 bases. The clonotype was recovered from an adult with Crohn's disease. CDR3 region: CASSVASTGWNSPLHF. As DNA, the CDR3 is TGTGCCAGCAGCGTAGCTTCGACAGGGTGGAATTCACCCCTCCACTTT.